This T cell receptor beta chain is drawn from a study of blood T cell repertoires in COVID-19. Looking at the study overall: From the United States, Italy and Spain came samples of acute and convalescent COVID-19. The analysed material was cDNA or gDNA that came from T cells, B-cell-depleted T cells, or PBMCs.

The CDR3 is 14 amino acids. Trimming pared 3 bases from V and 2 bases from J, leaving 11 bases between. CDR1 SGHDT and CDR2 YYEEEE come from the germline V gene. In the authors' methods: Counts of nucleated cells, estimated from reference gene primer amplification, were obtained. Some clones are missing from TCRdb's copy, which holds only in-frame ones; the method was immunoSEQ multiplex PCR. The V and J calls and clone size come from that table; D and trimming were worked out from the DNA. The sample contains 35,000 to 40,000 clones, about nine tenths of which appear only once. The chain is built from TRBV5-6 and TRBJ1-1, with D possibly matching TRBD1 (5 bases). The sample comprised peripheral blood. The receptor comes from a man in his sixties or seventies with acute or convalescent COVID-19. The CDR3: CASSSRAINTEAFF. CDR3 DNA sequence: TGTGCCAGCAGCTCCAGGGCTATCAACACTGAAGCTTTCTTT.